One sample yielded the 7 T cell receptor beta chains listed below, sequenced in a study of blood T cells in healthy people across ages. PCR was performed a second time for about 7 to 11 cycles using a sample-barcoded 5' primer and a J-beta primer mix. In TCRdb, the 5' RACE reads were re-called with MiXCR into one record per CDR3 protein. The table lists over 1,500,000 distinct CDR3 sequences, around 50% of them singletons. What was sequenced was blood. Receptor source: a woman between 40 and 55 years old in good health.

The gene calls are TRBV15 and TRBJ2-1, with 12 bases aligning to TRBD2. The CDR3 is 17 residues long. Germline trimming cut 0 bases from V and 8 bases from J; bases unmatched to any gene: 8. CDR1 is LNHNV, CDR2 YYDKDF, per germline (reference sequence). For the CDR3, the DNA is TGTGCCACCAGCAGAGATCCCCTAGCGGGGGGGCACTATGAGCAGTTCTTC. This encodes CATSRDPLAGGHYEQFF.

Here the CDR3 DNA reads TGCAGTGCTAGTATTCAGGGGGGCGGCCAAGAGACCCAGTACTTC. It translates to CSASIQGGGQETQYF. V gene TRBV20-1 combines with J gene TRBJ2-5, with D possibly being TRBD1 (7 bases). V was clipped by 3 bases and J by 1 base, with 15 bases between them. CDR3 length: 15 amino acids. Germline CDR1 DFQATT, CDR2 SNEGSKA (reference sequence).

The rearrangement joins TRBV2 to TRBJ1-5; 7 nucleotides line up with TRBD1. The germline V gene has CDR1 SNHLY and CDR2 FYNNEI. With V trimmed by 7 bases and J by 6 bases, 9 bases remained unmatched. The CDR3 sequence is 14 residues long. The CDR3 here is CASNGQGVFQPQHF. The DNA of the CDR3 is TGTGCCAGCAACGGTCAGGGGGTTTTTCAGCCCCAGCATTTT.

The chain couples TRBV29-1 to TRBJ1-2; 10 positions agree with TRBD1. The CDR3 spans 12 residues. J gave up 4 bases and V 7 bases, and 3 bases lay outside the gene matches. The germline gives CDR1 SQVTM, CDR2 ANQGSEA. Here the CDR3 reads CSGDRGPYGYTF. In DNA, the CDR3 is TGCAGCGGCGACAGGGGGCCCTATGGCTACACCTTC.

A few counts support this clonotype. The J gene is TRBJ2-5, the V gene TRBV4-3; D possibly corresponds to TRBD1 (5 bases). The germline CDR1 and CDR2 sequences are LGHNA and YSLEER. This CDR3 spans 13 amino acids. Trimming pared 2 bases from V and 5 bases from J, leaving 9 bases between. The CDR3 region has the DNA TGCGCCAGCAGCCAAAACCCAGGGGAGACCCAGTACTTC. Protein: CASSQNPGETQYF.

The J gene is TRBJ2-3, the V gene TRBV6-5, with 11 nucleotides matching TRBD2. The CDR3 loop spans 18 amino acids. The germline V gene has CDR1 MNHEY and CDR2 SVGAGI. V lost 4 bases and J lost 1; bases outside the gene matches: 10. Here the CDR3 reads CASSWLTTGLAGTDTQYF. CDR3 sequence (DNA): TGTGCCAGCAGTTGGCTTACTACGGGACTAGCGGGCACAGATACGCAGTATTTT.

In this sample, this clonotype turned up a few times. The chain couples TRBV6-5 to TRBJ1-2, with a tentative D call TRBD1 (5 bases). Germline V gene lookup returns CDR1 MNHEY and CDR2 SVGAGI. The CDR3 has 14 amino acids. V shed 7 bases and J shed 4 bases, with 16 bases lying between them. The CDR3 protein is CASKPHGGGYGYTF. CDR3 DNA sequence: TGTGCCAGCAAACCTCACGGGGGAGGCTATGGCTACACCTTC.